The next 22 T cell receptor beta chains were all read from a single sample in a study of T cell repertoires in ileal Crohn's disease. Assay: immunoSEQ multiplex PCR; the TCRdb copy retains only in-frame clones and omits some. The data show around 14,000 clones, with 80% seen just once and around 4% held by the top ten. The specimen sequenced was ileal tissue. The source is an adult with Crohn's disease.

This clone was picked up one time. This chain links TRBV2 with TRBJ2-1; TRBD2 agrees at 7 bases. V lost 8 bases to trimming and J lost 4 bases; unmatched junction nucleotides: 5. The germline CDR1 and CDR2 sequences are SNHLY and FYNNEI. The CDR3 runs to 13 residues. The CDR3 loop is CASLADQYNEQFF. In nucleotides, the CDR3 is TGTGCCAGCCTAGCGGACCAGTACAATGAGCAGTTCTTC.

The gene calls are TRBV11-2 and TRBJ2-3; 9 nucleotides align to TRBD1. The CDR3 is made up of 13 amino acids. V gave up 4 bases and J gave up 4 bases; unmatched junction bases: 0. Germline values: CDR1 SGHAT, CDR2 FQNNGV. Here the CDR3 reads CASSWTGADTQYF. Here the CDR3 DNA reads TGTGCCAGCAGCTGGACAGGGGCAGATACGCAGTATTTT.

In its sample, this clone was seen once. The chain uses TRBV10-1 and TRBJ2-5; D unclear. The V and J ends lost 3 bases and 7 bases respectively, with 9 bases between them. The germline CDR1 and CDR2 sequences are WNHNN and SYGVQD (reference sequence). The CDR3 is 12 amino acids. CDR3 DNA sequence: TGCGCCAGCAGTGACAACTCTAGGACCCAGTACTTC. Its protein product is CASSDNSRTQYF.

The chain uses TRBV10-3 and TRBJ1-2; TRBD1 agrees at 8 bases. V lost 2 bases and J lost 3; bases outside the gene matches: 2. Germline loops: CDR1 ENHRY, CDR2 SYGVKD. CDR3 size: 14 residues. DNA of the CDR3: TGTGCCATCAGTGAGGGACAGGGAGACTATGGCTACACCTTC. Encoded protein: CAISEGQGDYGYTF.

This clone showed up just a few times. This rearrangement joins TRBV9 to TRBJ1-1, with 7 bases that match TRBD1. V gave up 0 bases and J gave up 7 bases; unmatched junction bases: 9. Germline V gene data show CDR1 as SGDLS and CDR2 as YYNGEE. This CDR3 has 15 amino acids. The CDR3: CASSVGGGGIGEAFF. For the CDR3, the DNA is TGTGCCAGCAGCGTAGGTGGAGGGGGCATCGGTGAAGCTTTCTTT.

V gene TRBV10-1 combines with J gene TRBJ2-2, with TRBD2 identical over 12 bases. CDR1 and CDR2 from the germline V gene are WNHNN and SYGVQD (reference sequence). CDR3 length equals 15 residues. The J segment lost 5 bases and the V segment lost 6 bases, leaving 4 bases of the junction unmatched. The CDR3 region has the DNA TGCGCCAGCAGCCCCGGGACTAGCGGGACCGGGGAGCTGTTTTTT. This gives the protein CASSPGTSGTGELFF.

CDR3 loop: CASSLRGQGSFSEKLFF. The CDR3 DNA follows: TGTGCCAGCAGCTTAAGGGGACAGGGGTCCTTCAGTGAAAAACTGTTTTTT. The chain recombines TRBV7-6 with TRBJ1-4; TRBD1 aligns across 10 bases. CDR1 and CDR2 (germline): SGHVS, FNYEAQ. CDR3 length: 17 amino acids. The ends lost 2 bases at V and 7 bases at J; junction bases unmatched: 10.

The chain couples TRBV11-3 to TRBJ2-7; D perhaps matches TRBD2 (5 bases). Germline loops: CDR1 SGHNT, CDR2 YENEEA. The CDR3 consists of 15 residues. V lost 3 bases to trimming and J lost 2 bases, with 14 bases between them. This CDR3 is CASSFSKMRAYEQYV. The CDR3 DNA follows: TGTGCCAGCAGCTTTTCTAAAATGAGGGCCTACGAGCAGTACGTC.

About this clone: The junction shows a germline mismatch at one end, possibly a read error. This rearrangement joins TRBV9 to TRBJ2-3; 9 nucleotides match TRBD2. This CDR3 is 15 amino acids long. Germline V CDR1 and CDR2: SGDLS, YYNGEE. CDR3 in DNA: TGTGCCAGCAGCGTAGTGGGGACTAGCAGAGATACGCAGTATTTT. Encoded protein: CASSVVGTSRDTQYF.

Of note for this clone: The sample carries other DNA sequences with the same CDR3. The DNA for the CDR3 is TGTGCCAGCAGCCCGGCGGGGAATGAGCAGTTCTTC. Residues: CASSPAGNEQFF. The V call is TRBV7-6, the J call TRBJ2-1, with D maybe TRBD2 (6 bases). V was cut by 5 bases and J by 7 bases, with 9 bases left in between. Germline CDR1 and CDR2: SGHVS and FNYEAQ. The CDR3 sequence is 12 residues long.

The chain recombines TRBV27 with TRBJ1-2; 9 positions match TRBD1. V shed 5 bases, J shed 4 bases, and the junction held 14 bases outside the gene matches. The CDR3 runs 17 residues. Looked up from germline, CDR1 is MNHEY and CDR2 is SMNVEV (reference sequence). The CDR3 nucleotides are TGTGCCAGCAGTCCGTCCAGCCTCGGACAGGGGCCCTATGGCTACACCTTC. As protein: CASSPSSLGQGPYGYTF.

The count of this clone is one. The gene calls are TRBV7-9 and TRBJ1-6; 9 bases agree with TRBD1. Germline V gives CDR1 SEHNR, CDR2 FQNEAQ (reference sequence). The CDR3 sequence is 15 residues long. With 5 bases clipped from V and 7 bases from J, the junction kept 6 bases outside the gene matches. In nucleotides, the CDR3 is TGTGCCAGCAGCGCTCGGGACAGGGTAAATTCACCCCTCCACTTT. Translation gives CASSARDRVNSPLHF.

DNA for the CDR3: TGTGCCAGCTCACCATCAACTCTACGGTTTAGCACAGATACGCAGTATTTT. Translation gives CASSPSTLRFSTDTQYF. The V call is TRBV18, the J call TRBJ2-3; no reliable D call. Trimming cost V 2 bases and J 0 bases, with 15 bases left between them. Germline values: CDR1 KGHSH, CDR2 LQKENI. This CDR3 comprises 17 residues.

This sequence joins TRBV30 and TRBJ1-1; TRBD1 matches 8 bases. V shed 7 bases and J 4 bases; nucleotides not matched to a gene: 8. The CDR3 sequence is 13 residues long. CDR1 and CDR2 from the germline V gene are GTSNPN and SVGIG (reference sequence). CDR3 DNA sequence: TGTGCCTTGACAGGGGCCCGGGTCACTGAAGCTTTCTTT. It codes for CALTGARVTEAFF.

The V call is TRBV9, the J call TRBJ2-1; TRBD2 might be the D (7 bases). The CDR3 sequence is 15 residues long. Looked up from germline, CDR1 is SGDLS and CDR2 is YYNGEE. The V end was cut by 0 bases, the J end by 7 bases, with 14 bases between. CDR3 sequence: CASSVEGGGSNEQFF. As DNA, the CDR3 is TGTGCCAGCAGCGTAGAGGGAGGGGGAAGTAATGAGCAGTTCTTC.

The sample holds a few counts of this clone. This chain joins TRBV29-1 and TRBJ1-1; a possible D gene is TRBD1 (5 bases). Per the germline V gene, CDR1 is SQVTM and CDR2 is ANQGSEA. The CDR3 covers 14 residues. V gave up 6 bases and J gave up 1 base, with 15 bases separating them. The CDR3 is CSVAHRLGNTEAFF. CDR3 in DNA: TGCAGCGTGGCCCACAGGTTGGGGAACACTGAAGCTTTCTTT.

V is TRBV7-9 and J is TRBJ2-5; no clear D gene. Germline CDR1 reads SEHNR; CDR2 reads FQNEAQ (reference sequence). The V gene lost 7 bases and the J gene lost 2 bases, with 14 bases spanning the gap. The CDR3 extends over 14 amino acids. Here the CDR3 reads CASIFPVAQETQYF. CDR3 in DNA: TGTGCCAGCATCTTTCCGGTTGCACAAGAGACCCAGTACTTC.

CDR3 nucleotides: TGCAGCGTGGCTGAGGGAGAAATCTCTGGGGCCAACGTCCTGACTTTC. Amino acid sequence: CSVAEGEISGANVLTF. This chain links TRBV29-1 with TRBJ2-6, with D possibly matching TRBD2 (5 bases). V was trimmed by 6 bases and J by 0 bases, leaving 15 bases between them. This CDR3 spans 16 amino acids. Germline lookup yields CDR1 SQVTM and CDR2 ANQGSEA.

This clone was found a few times. The J gene is TRBJ2-7, the V gene TRBV7-3, with 9 bases identical to TRBD1. CDR3 length equals 17 residues. CDR1 and CDR2 from the germline V gene are SGHTA and FQGTGA. V shed 6 bases, J shed 6 bases, and the junction held 18 bases outside the gene matches. CDR3 bases: TGTGCCAGCAGTTCCCTCGTACCCTGGGGACAGGGATCCGAGCAGTACTTC. Translation: CASSSLVPWGQGSEQYF.

This clone was observed a handful of times. The chain employs TRBV5-1 and TRBJ2-7; TRBD1 aligns across 7 bases. Germline CDR1 reads SGHRS; CDR2 reads YFSETQ. This CDR3 has 14 residues. J lost 5 bases, V lost 0 bases, and 5 bases had no gene match. CDR3 loop: CASSLGQGADEQYF. The CDR3 nucleotides are TGCGCCAGCAGCTTGGGACAGGGCGCCGACGAGCAGTACTTC.

The chain joins TRBV6-5 to TRBJ1-5, with D unresolved. Germline V gene data show CDR1 as MNHEY and CDR2 as SVGAGI. This CDR3 region has 15 residues. V lost 6 bases to trimming and J lost 4 bases, with 16 bases between them. The CDR3 nucleotides read TGTGCCAGCAGGATCTCCCGGGGAAGTAATCAGCCCCAGCATTTT. It codes for CASRISRGSNQPQHF.

The chain couples TRBV6-5 to TRBJ2-7; D unresolved. V lost 1 base and J lost 0, with 10 bases in between. CDR1 MNHEY and CDR2 SVGAGI come from the germline V gene. This CDR3 has 15 residues. This CDR3 is CASSYLPLSSYEQYF. The DNA of the CDR3 is TGTGCCAGCAGTTACTTGCCCCTAAGCTCCTACGAGCAGTACTTC.